This is a list of T cell receptor beta chains from one sample in a study of blood T cell repertoires in COVID-19. Method: immunoSEQ multiplex PCR; TCRdb's copy keeps in-frame clones and lacks some. The repertoire consists of 150,000 to 200,000 clones, with around 90% occurring once and the leading ten covering approximately 8%. Sequences were obtained from PBMCs or T cells enriched from blood (not recorded which). The source of these receptors is a young woman who had recovered from COVID-19. CDR3s include the opening cysteine and the closing phenylalanine or tryptophan. D genes are given only for firm matches. The listing skips clone size in some rows; elsewhere it reads once, few, many or a size class.

DNA,CDR3,J,V,size,D,length
TGTGCCAGCTACCCACTAGCGGGGAACCCCAATGAGCAGTTCTTC,CASYPLAGNPNEQFF,TRBJ2-1,TRBV7-9,once,TRBD2,15
TGTGCCTGGAGCGATTACGGGATCCCGTTTTTT,CAWSDYGIPFF,TRBJ2-2,TRBV30,.,.,11
TGTGCCAGCAGCTTTGGAACAGGGGGCGGGAATGGCTACACCTTC,CASSFGTGGGNGYTF,TRBJ1-2,TRBV7-9,.,TRBD1,15
TGTGCCAGCAGTTACTCTCAGGCGAACACTGAAGCTTTCTTT,CASSYSQANTEAFF,TRBJ1-1,TRBV6-5,.,.,14
TGTGCCAGCAGTGAGGGGGGACAGGGCCGCGAGCAGTACTTC,CASSEGGQGREQYF,TRBJ2-7,TRBV2,.,TRBD1,14
TGTGCCAGCAGTTTATCGAGAGGCAATCAGCCCCAGCATTTT,CASSLSRGNQPQHF,TRBJ1-5,TRBV27,.,.,14
TGTGCCAGTAGTCCTTCTTCCCTACAGGGTGGGATCGGCAATCAGCCCCAGCATTTT,CASSPSSLQGGIGNQPQHF,TRBJ1-5,TRBV19,.,.,19
TGCGCCAGCAGCCAAGATCAGACACCTTATTGGGAAAAACTGTTTTTT,CASSQDQTPYWEKLFF,TRBJ1-4,TRBV4-1,few,.,16
TGCGCCAGCAGCTTGACAGGGGCTAAGGGTGAAGCTTTCTTT,CASSLTGAKGEAFF,TRBJ1-1,TRBV5-1,.,TRBD1,14
TGTGCCAGCAGCTTGGGACAGGGGAGGATTCAGTACTTC,CASSLGQGRIQYF,TRBJ2-4,TRBV7-3,once,TRBD1,13
TGTGCCAGCAGCGTAGCCGCGGCCATTCATCCCTACGAGCAGTACTTC,CASSVAAAIHPYEQYF,TRBJ2-7,TRBV9,.,.,16
TGTGCCAGCAGCCCTGGTGGAGTACGATTCCACTACGAGCAGTACTTC,CASSPGGVRFHYEQYF,TRBJ2-7,TRBV7-9,.,.,16
TGTGCCAGCAGCGAGAGCCCGGGACAGGGGTCTGATGAAGCTTTCTTT,CASSESPGQGSDEAFF,TRBJ1-1,TRBV9,.,TRBD1,16
TGTGCCAGCAGTGACCCCTGGACATCTAGCAATCAGCCCCAGCATTTT,CASSDPWTSSNQPQHF,TRBJ1-5,TRBV2,few,.,16
TGTGCCAGCAGCTGGGAAGGCGGGGGGTCAATGAGTACAGATACGCAGTATTTT,CASSWEGGGSMSTDTQYF,TRBJ2-3,TRBV5-4,.,TRBD2,18
TGTGCCAGCAGCGCGGGACCCTATGGCTACACCTTC,CASSAGPYGYTF,TRBJ1-2,TRBV11-2,.,.,12
TGTGCCAGCAGTTTAGAGGGTCCAGCTGGGGCCAACGTCCTGACTTTC,CASSLEGPAGANVLTF,TRBJ2-6,TRBV28,few,.,16
TGCAGCGTTGGGGTCGGAACAGGGGCGCGATATGGCTACACCTTC,CSVGVGTGARYGYTF,TRBJ1-2,TRBV29-1,.,TRBD1,15
TGTGCCAGCAGTAACTCGACAGGGCAAAGTGGAGCTGAAGCTTTCTTT,CASSNSTGQSGAEAFF,TRBJ1-1,TRBV28,.,TRBD1,16
TGTGCCAGCAGTCACCGGGACAGCCCCTACGAGCAGTACTTC,CASSHRDSPYEQYF,TRBJ2-7,TRBV28,.,TRBD1,14
TGTGCCAGCTCACCACGTGTCGGGGAGTCGAACACTGAAGCTTTCTTT,CASSPRVGESNTEAFF,TRBJ1-1,TRBV18,.,.,16
TGTGCCAGCAGCCAAGGACAGAAAAACACTGAAGCTTTCTTT,CASSQGQKNTEAFF,TRBJ1-1,TRBV3-1/TRBV3-2,.,.,14
TGTGCCAGCAGTGAGCAGGGGGCGAGTAGTTCACCCCTCCACTTT,CASSEQGASSSPLHF,TRBJ1-6,TRBV27,.,TRBD1,15
TGTGCCAGTATGGGACACCCCGCTTATGGCTACACCTTC,CASMGHPAYGYTF,TRBJ1-2,TRBV19,.,.,13
TGTGCCACCAGTGATGAGTGGCAGGGGAACACCGGGGAGCTGTTTTTT,CATSDEWQGNTGELFF,TRBJ2-2,TRBV24-1,.,.,16
TGTGCCAGCAGCTTAGCTCGGGGACACCCTAGGGGCGACACTGAAGCTTTCTTT,CASSLARGHPRGDTEAFF,TRBJ1-1,TRBV7-9,.,.,18
TGTGCCAGCAGTGAAGCCCCGGGGGGTGATGAAAAACTGTTTTTT,CASSEAPGGDEKLFF,TRBJ1-4,TRBV2,.,.,15
TGTGCCAGCAGCTTGGGGGGCCCCACCGGGGAGCTGTTTTTT,CASSLGGPTGELFF,TRBJ2-2,TRBV5-4,.,.,14
TGTGCCAGCAGTTCGGTCCGGGACTTACTATACGAGCAGTACTTC,CASSSVRDLLYEQYF,TRBJ2-7,TRBV28,.,.,15
TGTGCCAGCAGTCCGGAAGGGACTGGCAATCAGCCCCAGCATTTT,CASSPEGTGNQPQHF,TRBJ1-5,TRBV2,few,.,15
TGTGCCAGCAGTTCGGGGGGGATAGCCAAAAACATTCAGTACTTC,CASSSGGIAKNIQYF,TRBJ2-4,TRBV6-5,once,TRBD2,15
TGTGCCAGCAGCAAAGCGCAGATCTCGACAGTACTCAACTATGGCTACACCTTC,CASSKAQISTVLNYGYTF,TRBJ1-2,TRBV21-1,.,.,18
TGTGCCAGCAGCAGGGGGCCTCGCCTGGGACTAGCGGGGGGCCCTCGGACCCAGTACTTC,CASSRGPRLGLAGGPRTQYF,TRBJ2-5,TRBV21-1,.,.,20
TGTGCCAGCAGAGAAGACAGCCTGAGTTACGAGCAGTACTTC,CASREDSLSYEQYF,TRBJ2-7,TRBV27,.,.,14
TGTGCCAGCACTACAATGGTGGTACAGGAAGAACCCTACGAGCAGTACTTC,CASTTMVVQEEPYEQYF,TRBJ2-7,TRBV28,.,.,17
TGTGCCAGCCTTGGACAGGGGCGCAAGAACACTGAAGCTTTCTTT,CASLGQGRKNTEAFF,TRBJ1-1,TRBV3-1/TRBV3-2,.,TRBD1,15
TGCGCCAGCAGCCAAAGGACAGAAAACACCGGGGAGCTGTTTTTT,CASSQRTENTGELFF,TRBJ2-2,TRBV4-1,.,.,15
TGTGCCAGCAGCCAAATCGGGACTAGCCTCAATGAGCAGTTCTTC,CASSQIGTSLNEQFF,TRBJ2-1,TRBV3-1/TRBV3-2,.,TRBD2,15
TGTGCCAGCAGTCCTTGGACAGGGTTAACCTATAATTCACCCCTCCACTTT,CASSPWTGLTYNSPLHF,TRBJ1-6,TRBV28,.,TRBD1,17
TGTGCCAGCAGTAGAGTTACCGGGGCCAACGTCCTGACTTTC,CASSRVTGANVLTF,TRBJ2-6,TRBV6-2/TRBV6-3,many,.,14
TGTGCCAGCTCCCTAGACAGGGGGAACTATGGCTACACCTTC,CASSLDRGNYGYTF,TRBJ1-2,TRBV18,.,TRBD1,14
TGCGCCAGCAGTGCTGGGACAGGGGGCTCTGATGAGCAGTTCTTC,CASSAGTGGSDEQFF,TRBJ2-1,TRBV10-1,once,TRBD1,15
TGTGCCAGCAGTGAAGTACAGGGGGGTGAAAAACTGTTTTTT,CASSEVQGGEKLFF,TRBJ1-4,TRBV2,.,TRBD1,14
TGTGCCAGCAACCGAAGGAGCTACGAGCAGTACTTC,CASNRRSYEQYF,TRBJ2-7,TRBV28,.,.,12
TGTGCCAGCAGCTCGGGAGATACGCAGTATTTT,CASSSGDTQYF,TRBJ2-3,TRBV11-2,.,.,11
TGTGCCATCAGTGAGGCCTACAGCGGCGGCACCGGGGAGCTGTTTTTT,CAISEAYSGGTGELFF,TRBJ2-2,TRBV10-3,.,.,16
TGTGCCAGCAGCTGGGACACCCGAACCTCCACTGAAGCTTTCTTT,CASSWDTRTSTEAFF,TRBJ1-1,TRBV11-2,.,.,15
TGTGCCAGCAGCGCCGGACAGTTCACCTACGAGCAGTACTTC,CASSAGQFTYEQYF,TRBJ2-7,TRBV9,.,.,14
TGTGCCAGCCATCGATCTGGTTCAGGGAACACTGAAGCTTTCTTT,CASHRSGSGNTEAFF,TRBJ1-1,TRBV6-5,.,.,15
TGTGCCTGGTCAGGGGGTTACGAGCAGTACTTC,CAWSGGYEQYF,TRBJ2-7,TRBV30,once,TRBD1,11
TGTGCCAGCAGTTTGAGGTACACCATATATTTT,CASSLRYTIYF,TRBJ1-3,TRBV28,.,.,11
TGCGCCAGCAGCCAAGATAGTCGGTCGGGGGGAAGGGAAAAACTGTTTTTT,CASSQDSRSGGREKLFF,TRBJ1-4,TRBV4-1,.,.,17
TGCGCCAGCAGCCCCGTTACAGGGATTGACTACACCTTC,CASSPVTGIDYTF,TRBJ1-2,TRBV5-1,.,.,13
TGTGCCAGCAGTTACCAGACAGGGACTAACTATGGCTACACCTTC,CASSYQTGTNYGYTF,TRBJ1-2,TRBV6-5,.,TRBD1,15
TGTGCCAGCAGTGGAAAAGGACAATCACCCCTCCACTTT,CASSGKGQSPLHF,TRBJ1-6,TRBV2,.,.,13
TGTGCCAGCTCCCTCGGGAGGGGTAATGAAAAACTGTTTTTT,CASSLGRGNEKLFF,TRBJ1-4,TRBV18,.,.,14
TGTGCCAGCAGCTTAGAGGCTAGCGGGTACGGGGAGCTGTTTTTT,CASSLEASGYGELFF,TRBJ2-2,TRBV7-2,.,TRBD2,15
TGTGCCTGGAGTGTACTAGGCGGGGCCTACGAGCAGTACTTC,CAWSVLGGAYEQYF,TRBJ2-7,TRBV30,.,.,14
TGTGCCAGCAGCTCCTGGGACAGAGAGAACACAGATACGCAGTATTTT,CASSSWDRENTDTQYF,TRBJ2-3,TRBV11-2,.,TRBD1,16